This T cell receptor (beta chain) originates from a study of T cell repertoires in cytomegalovirus infection (dated by TCRdb to between 2018 and 2020). A note on the overall study: The HLA type of each donor mattered for the analysis, because public TCR beta signatures pointed to carriage of CMV infection along with the matching HLA type.

V has 7 bases trimmed and J has 7 bases trimmed; junction bases matching no gene number 7. For CDR1 and CDR2, the germline V gene (reference sequence) lists DFQATT and SNEGSKA. Including the terminal cysteine and phenylalanine, the CDR3 comprises 14 residues. The kept DNA is CDR3 alone, 42 bases in frame from the first base. What the study reported, not specific to this receptor: The ex vivo response was dominated by HLA-C-restricted CMV-specific TCR beta clonotypes, which also provided the single most frequent clonotype in two of eight donors. In both this cohort and an independent cohort of over 350 donors, the cumulative frequency of public TCR beta family members distinguished carriers of CMV infection plus the relevant HLA type.

There are a few counts of this clonotype. Its antigen has not been determined. No base quality values were provided; no much bigger clone lies one nucleotide off. These reads were obtained on an Illumina HiSeq 1500. The raw public data were reprocessed by TCRdb itself: fastp quality trimming at Q25, MiXCR clonotype calling, in-frame beta chains only. Entries are consolidated by CDR3 protein sequence, retaining the most common genes and DNA. The sample has 200,000 to 300,000 distinct CDR3 sequences on record, roughly 6.5% of them singletons. More than 5.5% of the sample is held by the ten biggest clonotypes.

Sequencing was performed on PBMCs. The receptor comes from a human donor in good health (CMV status not recorded). Some clones in this sample may be carry-over from other donors' samples. This chain is built from TRBV20-1 and TRBJ2-1; 13 junctional bases match TRBD2. Here the CDR3 is given as CSGSLAGGSNEQFF. The nucleotide sequence is TGCAGTGGTTCACTAGCGGGGGGGTCTAATGAGCAGTTCTTC.